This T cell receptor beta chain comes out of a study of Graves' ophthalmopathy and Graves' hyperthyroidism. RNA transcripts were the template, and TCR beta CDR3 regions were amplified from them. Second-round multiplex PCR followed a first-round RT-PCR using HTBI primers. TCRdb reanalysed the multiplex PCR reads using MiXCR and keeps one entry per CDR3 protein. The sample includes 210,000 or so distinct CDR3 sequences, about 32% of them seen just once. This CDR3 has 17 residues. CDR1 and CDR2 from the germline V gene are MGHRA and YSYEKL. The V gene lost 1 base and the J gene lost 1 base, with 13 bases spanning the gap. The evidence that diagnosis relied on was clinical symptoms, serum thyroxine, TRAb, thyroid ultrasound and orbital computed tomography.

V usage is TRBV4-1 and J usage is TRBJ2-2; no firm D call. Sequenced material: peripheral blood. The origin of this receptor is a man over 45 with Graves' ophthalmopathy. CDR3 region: CASSQVDMGLNTGELFF. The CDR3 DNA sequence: TGCGCCAGCAGCCAAGTAGACATGGGCCTGAACACCGGGGAGCTGTTTTTT.